This T cell receptor (beta chain) was obtained from a study of blood T cell repertoires in COVID-19. Study in general: Acute-phase and convalescent COVID-19 samples originated in the United States, Italy and Spain.

Authors' data handling: Amplified reference gene primers provided the basis for estimating nucleated cell counts. Using immunoSEQ multiplex PCR, the repertoire was profiled, and TCRdb retains in-frame clones only, with some absent. The V and J calls and clone size are taken from that table; D and trimming were inferred from the DNA. This table has 250,000 to 300,000 clones, around 80% appearing once. The CDR3 sequence is 15 residues long. The V end lost 5 bases, the J end lost 6 bases, and 18 bases lay between the germline ends. Germline V CDR1 and CDR2: SGHRS, YFSETQ. This TCR was sampled from an elderly man with acute or convalescent COVID-19. Input material: peripheral blood. The rearrangement uses TRBV5-1 and TRBJ2-4; D not resolved. CDR3 sequence (DNA): TGCGCCAGCAGTCAGCCGGCTACAACGGGAAACATTCAGTACTTC. This sequence encodes CASSQPATTGNIQYF.